These 14 T cell receptor beta chains came from one sample sequenced in a study of shared clonotypes between healthy human individuals. Some clones are missing from TCRdb's copy, which holds only in-frame ones; the method was immunoSEQ multiplex PCR. The table includes millions of clones, around 90% detected once. Sequenced material: naive CD4+ T cells sorted from blood. Subset: CD45RA+ positively selected. The receptors derive from a man aged 18 to 30 in good health.

V gene TRBV9 combines with J gene TRBJ2-2; TRBD2 matches at 16 bases. Trimming at V came to 0 bases and at J to 6 bases, leaving 5 bases not matched to a gene. The CDR3 totals 18 residues. Germline CDR1 SGDLS, CDR2 YYNGEE. This CDR3 reads CASSVAGLAGGPPGELFF. Written as DNA, the CDR3 is TGTGCCAGCAGCGTAGCGGGACTAGCGGGGGGGCCCCCCGGGGAGCTGTTTTTT.

This clone was counted once. The rearrangement uses TRBV5-6 and TRBJ2-3; the D gene could be TRBD1 or TRBD2 (5 bases each). The V gene lost 3 bases and the J gene lost 0 bases, with 11 bases spanning the gap. Germline V gene lookup returns CDR1 SGHDT and CDR2 YYEEEE. The CDR3 extends over 15 amino acids. CDR3 coding DNA: TGTGCCAGCAGCTCGGGGCTCACTAGCACAGATACGCAGTATTTT. Its translation: CASSSGLTSTDTQYF.

The genes are TRBV6-5 and TRBJ2-1, with D possibly matching TRBD1 (5 bases). This CDR3 comprises 13 residues. Trimming stripped 5 bases from V and 10 bases from J, with 15 bases between. Germline V gene sequence: CDR1 MNHEY, CDR2 SVGAGI. CDR3 DNA: TGTGCCAGCAGTCGAGACGCAGGGATAGAGCAGTTCTTC. This translates into CASSRDAGIEQFF.

This chain connects TRBV5-6 to TRBJ2-3; 7 nucleotides match TRBD2. CDR1 SGHDT and CDR2 YYEEEE come from the germline V gene. The junction had 6 bases not matched to a gene; V was cut back by 3 bases and J by 5 bases. This CDR3 has 14 amino acids. CDR3 in DNA: TGTGCCAGCAGCTCTGGACTAGACGGAGATACGCAGTATTTT. Amino acids: CASSSGLDGDTQYF.

The chain carries TRBV28 and TRBJ2-1, with D possibly being TRBD2 (5 bases). CDR3 length: 15 amino acids. Germline lookup yields CDR1 MDHEN and CDR2 SYDVKM. Trimming removed 2 bases from V and 9 bases from J, with 17 bases in between. Here the CDR3 reads CASSLTSAGLVEQFF. The CDR3 coding sequence is TGTGCCAGCAGTTTAACTAGTGCCGGTCTCGTTGAGCAGTTCTTC.

V gene TRBV6-5 combines with J gene TRBJ1-1; 8 nucleotides match TRBD1. The V gene's germline CDR1 is MNHEY and CDR2 SVGAGI. V was clipped by 3 bases and J by 5 bases; unmatched bases: 5. This CDR3 comprises 14 residues. CDR3 nucleotide sequence: TGTGCCAGCAGTTATAGACAGGGGTTGACTGAAGCTTTCTTT. Translated, it gives CASSYRQGLTEAFF.

The chain employs TRBV6-5 and TRBJ2-1; D is possibly TRBD1 (5 bases). CDR1 and CDR2 from the germline V gene are MNHEY and SVGAGI. V was cut by 6 bases and J by 8 bases, with 14 bases left in between. The CDR3 spans 13 residues. The CDR3 sequence is CASRATVSDEQFF. In DNA, the CDR3 is TGTGCCAGCAGGGCGACAGTGTCGGATGAGCAGTTCTTC.

The count of this clone is one. The chain employs TRBV5-1 and TRBJ2-5; D call uncertain. The germline V and J ends were trimmed by 0 bases and 5 bases, with 8 bases remaining between them. In germline, CDR1 is SGHRS, CDR2 YFSETQ. The CDR3 runs 13 residues. For the CDR3, the DNA is TGCGCCAGCAGCTTGGCTAGATGGGAGACCCAGTACTTC. Translating it yields CASSLARWETQYF.

The CDR3 DNA is TGTGCCAGCAGCCAACCAATACAGGGGATGCGCAATCAGCCCCAGCATTTT. Translated: CASSQPIQGMRNQPQHF. This chain links TRBV14 with TRBJ1-5, with TRBD1 identical over 7 bases. Germline V gene lookup returns CDR1 SGHDN and CDR2 FVKESK. V was clipped by 2 bases and J by 2 bases; unmatched bases: 9. The CDR3 consists of 17 residues.

Note on this clone: Other DNA sequences in this sample translate to the same CDR3. The rearrangement links TRBV5-1 to TRBJ1-2; no clear D. V shed 0 bases and J shed 5 bases, with 5 bases lying between them. The CDR3 is made up of 12 amino acids. CDR1 and CDR2 from the germline V gene are SGHRS and YFSETQ. Here the CDR3 reads CASSLGTYGYTF. The CDR3 nucleotides read TGCGCCAGCAGCTTGGGAACGTATGGCTACACCTTC.

The chain employs TRBV9 and TRBJ1-4, with a possible D match to TRBD1 (6 bases). With 5 bases removed from V and 5 bases from J, the gap between germline ends came to 13 bases. This CDR3 is 14 amino acids long. Germline-derived CDR1 and CDR2 are SGDLS and YYNGEE. The CDR3 nucleotides read TGTGCCAGCAGTCCCGACAGGACAAATGAAAAACTGTTTTTT. Protein product: CASSPDRTNEKLFF.

The table lists this clone with a count of one. V is TRBV6-5 and J is TRBJ2-3; TRBD1 might be the D (5 bases). Trimming removed 5 bases at V and 7 bases at J, with 13 bases between. The CDR3 covers 13 residues. From germline, CDR1 is MNHEY and CDR2 SVGAGI. The CDR3 DNA reads TGTGCCAGCAGTAGGGGCCCGTTTTATACGCAGTATTTT. Residues: CASSRGPFYTQYF.

The chain employs TRBV2 and TRBJ1-2; possibly TRBD1 for D (6 bases). The CDR3 loop spans 15 amino acids. Germline V gene lookup returns CDR1 SNHLY and CDR2 FYNNEI. Trimming cost V 6 bases and J 2 bases, with 16 bases left between them. Here the CDR3 reads CASREEQGPNYGYTF. CDR3 nucleotide sequence: TGTGCCAGCAGGGAGGAGCAGGGGCCGAACTATGGCTACACCTTC.

About this clone: This specimen includes other DNA sequences encoding the same CDR3. The J gene is TRBJ2-7, the V gene TRBV11-2; perhaps TRBD2 as D (5 bases). Trimming shortened V by 0 bases and J by 2 bases, and 8 bases separated the two germline ends. The CDR3 length is 14 residues. Germline V gene lookup returns CDR1 SGHAT and CDR2 FQNNGV. The CDR3 here is CASSLDRLTYEQYF. The CDR3 nucleotides are TGTGCCAGCAGCTTAGATCGACTAACCTACGAGCAGTACTTC. Looking up the rest from reference TRBV11-2 and TRBJ2-7 gives the full variable domain: EAGVAQSPRYKIIEKRQSVAFWCNPISGHATLYWYQQILGQGPKLLIQFQNNGVVDDSQLPKDRFSAERLKGVDSTLKIQPAKLEDSAVYLCASSLDRLTYEQYFGPGTRLTVT.